One sample yielded the 23 T cell receptor beta chains listed below, sequenced in a study of chemoradiotherapy in HPV16-positive cancers. Sequenced by immunoSEQ multiplex PCR; TCRdb stores in-frame clones only, minus some. Among 3,000 to 3,500 clones listed, less than 85% were seen once. The sequences come from tumor tissue, collected from a patient who underwent chemoradiotherapy. The receptors derive from a human donor with HPV-associated anogenital cancer.

The chain is built from TRBV6-1 and TRBJ1-2; D is ambiguous. The CDR3 extends over 15 amino acids. Trimming removed 3 bases from V and 8 bases from J, with 19 bases in between. Germline assignment: CDR1 MNHNS and CDR2 SASEGT. The CDR3 nucleotides read TGTGCCAGCAGTGATCCGGATGGGTCTTTCGTAGGCTACACCTTC. Its protein product is CASSDPDGSFVGYTF.

In DNA, the CDR3 is TGTGCCAGCAGCAGGGAACAGGGCGGGTGGGAGCAGTACTTC. Its protein is CASSREQGGWEQYF. The gene calls are TRBV6-5 and TRBJ2-7; TRBD1 might be the D (6 bases). CDR1 and CDR2 from the germline V gene are MNHEY and SVGAGI. V was trimmed by 6 bases and J by 7 bases, leaving 19 bases between them. The length of the CDR3 is 14 residues.

J is TRBJ2-1 and V is TRBV29-1, with D perhaps TRBD2 (5 bases). Germline CDR1 is SQVTM and CDR2 is ANQGSEA. The CDR3 is 15 amino acids. The V gene lost 3 bases and the J gene lost 4 bases, with 16 bases spanning the gap. Here the CDR3 DNA reads TGCAGCGTTGACCCCACCTCGGGATCGTACAATGAGCAGTTCTTC. Translating gives CSVDPTSGSYNEQFF.

V is TRBV2 and J is TRBJ2-1; 12 bases fit TRBD2. V lost 2 bases and J lost 6; bases outside the gene matches: 5. The CDR3 has 16 amino acids. Germline V gives CDR1 SNHLY, CDR2 FYNNEI. The CDR3 loop reads CASSESLAGGPNEQFF. The CDR3 DNA follows: TGTGCCAGCAGTGAAAGCCTAGCGGGAGGGCCCAATGAGCAGTTCTTC.

V and J are TRBV28 and TRBJ2-1; the match to TRBD1 covers 10 bases. The CDR3 has 16 amino acids. From germline, CDR1 is MDHEN and CDR2 SYDVKM. Trimming cost V 4 bases and J 5 bases; bases outside gene matches: 8. The DNA of the CDR3 is TGTGCCAGCAGTTCGAGACAGGGGGCAGACCACAATGAGCAGTTCTTC. Its protein is CASSSRQGADHNEQFF.

The CDR3 DNA is TGTGCCAGCAGCTGGCGTAGTGGCACCGGGGAGCTGTTTTTT. It yields the protein CASSWRSGTGELFF. The chain has TRBV7-2 and TRBJ2-2; D not certain. The germline CDR1 and CDR2 sequences are SGHTA and FQGNSA. Trimming cost V 4 bases and J 4 bases, with 10 bases left between them. This CDR3 is 14 amino acids long.

This clone was observed a handful of times. The chain has TRBV7-9 and TRBJ2-7; a weak D match, TRBD2 (5 bases). V was cut by 1 base and J by 2 bases, with 15 bases left in between. The CDR3 covers 16 residues. Germline V gene lookup returns CDR1 SEHNR and CDR2 FQNEAQ (reference sequence). The chain's CDR3 is CASSLEMSERPYEQYF. CDR3 bases: TGTGCCAGCAGCTTAGAAATGTCGGAGCGGCCCTACGAGCAGTACTTC.

The rearrangement joins TRBV16 to TRBJ1-5, with TRBD1 as a possible D gene (5 bases). In germline, CDR1 is KGHSY, CDR2 FQNENV. Trimming took off 3 bases at V and 2 bases at J, with 14 bases between the two ends. This CDR3 has 16 residues. CDR3: CASSHLLQGGNQPQHF. The DNA of the CDR3 is TGTGCCAGCAGCCACCTCCTGCAGGGTGGCAATCAGCCCCAGCATTTT.

This chain links TRBV30 with TRBJ2-2; TRBD2 matches 7 bases. The CDR3 is 16 residues long. The germline V gene has CDR1 GTSNPN and CDR2 SVGIG (reference sequence). J gave up 1 base and V 4 bases, and 9 bases lay outside the gene matches. CDR3 amino acids: CAWTMGGGGNTGELFF. DNA for the CDR3: TGTGCCTGGACGATGGGGGGGGGAGGGAACACCGGGGAGCTGTTTTTT.

In this sample, this clone turned up a few times. This chain links TRBV7-6 with TRBJ1-4; D is undetermined. The CDR3 sequence is 14 residues long. Per germline, CDR1 SGHVS and CDR2 FNYEAQ. The ends were cut back, 5 bases at V and 11 bases at J, with 18 bases in the middle. This CDR3 reads CASSPLGSVSKLFF. The DNA for the CDR3 is TGTGCCAGCAGCCCACTAGGGTCCGTATCGAAACTGTTTTTT.

The genes are TRBV7-3 and TRBJ1-1, with D unclear. In germline, CDR1 is SGHTA, CDR2 FQGTGA. Trimming took off 5 bases at V and 5 bases at J, with 12 bases between the two ends. The CDR3 has 13 amino acids. CDR3 nucleotides: TGTGCCAGCAGCCGCTATACAGCGACTGAAGCTTTCTTT. Translated: CASSRYTATEAFF.

The rearrangement joins TRBV27 to TRBJ2-6; unclear D gene. The CDR3 contains 12 residues. Germline loops: CDR1 MNHEY, CDR2 SMNVEV (reference sequence). V lost 5 bases and J 2 bases, leaving 1 base between the germline ends. The CDR3 loop reads CASSPGANVLTF. The CDR3 DNA follows: TGTGCCAGCAGTCCTGGGGCCAACGTCCTGACTTTC.

The J gene is TRBJ1-1, the V gene TRBV6-1; D is possibly TRBD1 (6 bases). Germline lookup yields CDR1 MNHNS and CDR2 SASEGT. The CDR3 spans 15 residues. V lost 1 base, J lost 5 bases, and 14 bases lay in between. The DNA of the CDR3 is TGTGCCAGCAGTGAAGGCGGGGGGCGTTGGACTGAAGCTTTCTTT. Translation gives CASSEGGGRWTEAFF.

The genes are TRBV30 and TRBJ2-1; tentatively, D is TRBD1 or TRBD2 (5 bases each). Germline V gene lookup returns CDR1 GTSNPN and CDR2 SVGIG (reference sequence). V lost 5 bases and J 7 bases, leaving 21 bases between the germline ends. The CDR3 extends over 15 amino acids. CDR3 in DNA: TGTGCCTGGGGGGGTGGAGAGGGGCAGAGAAATGAGCAGTTCTTC. Translated: CAWGGGEGQRNEQFF.

The gene calls are TRBV6-6 and TRBJ1-5, with TRBD1 as a possible D gene (5 bases). The V gene's germline CDR1 is MNHNY and CDR2 SVGAGI (reference sequence). This CDR3 has 16 amino acids. V lost 2 bases, J lost 8 bases, and 19 bases lay in between. The CDR3 protein is CASSYHTTRGGEPQHF. In DNA, the CDR3 is TGTGCCAGCAGTTACCACACGACAAGGGGAGGGGAGCCCCAGCATTTT.

The V and J genes are TRBV14 and TRBJ2-7; 8 nucleotides agree with TRBD1. Germline V gives CDR1 SGHDN, CDR2 FVKESK. The CDR3 loop spans 12 amino acids. Unmatched junction bases numbered 3, after V lost 4 bases and J lost 7 bases. The CDR3 spells CASSRDRREQYF. CDR3 sequence (DNA): TGTGCCAGCAGCCGGGACAGGAGGGAGCAGTACTTC.

The V call is TRBV2, the J call TRBJ2-2; the match to TRBD1 covers 7 bases. The germline gives CDR1 SNHLY, CDR2 FYNNEI. The V segment lost 4 bases and the J segment 6 bases; nucleotides outside the gene matches: 5. The CDR3 has 14 amino acids. CDR3 protein: CASSGQGVAGELFF. DNA of the CDR3: TGTGCCAGCAGTGGACAGGGTGTCGCCGGGGAGCTGTTTTTT. Drawing the rest from reference TRBV2 and TRBJ2-2, the complete variable domain is EPEVTQTPSHQVTQMGQEVILRCVPISNHLYFYWYRQILGQKVEFLVSFYNNEISEKSEIFDDQFSVERPDGSNFTLKIRSTKLEDSAMYFCASSGQGVAGELFFGEGSRLTVL.

This clone has a handful of counts. This chain connects TRBV16 to TRBJ2-7; D remains ambiguous. The germline V and J ends were trimmed by 0 bases and 5 bases, with 11 bases remaining between them. The CDR3 contains 14 residues. Germline V lookup: CDR1 KGHSY, CDR2 FQNENV. CDR3 amino acids: CASSQSGQIHEQYF. The CDR3, as DNA: TGTGCCAGCAGCCAATCGGGCCAAATCCACGAGCAGTACTTC. The full variable domain, with the rest looked up from reference TRBV16 and TRBJ2-7, is GEEVAQTPKHLVRGEGQKAKLYCAPIKGHSYVFWYQQVLKNEFKFLISFQNENVFDETGMPKERFSAKCLPNSPCSLEIQATKLEDSAVYFCASSQSGQIHEQYFGPGTRLTVT.

The CDR3 sequence is CASSRTGVGQQPQHF. DNA for the CDR3: TGTGCCAGCAGCCGGACAGGGGTAGGTCAACAGCCCCAGCATTTT. The V call is TRBV5-6, the J call TRBJ1-5; 9 positions match TRBD1. The CDR3 contains 15 residues. Germline CDR1 is SGHDT and CDR2 is YYEEEE. J gave up 7 bases and V 4 bases, and 9 bases lay outside the gene matches. Combining the CDR3 with reference TRBV5-6 and TRBJ1-5 gives the whole variable domain DAGVTQSPTHLIKTRGQQVTLRCSPKSGHDTVSWYQQALGQGPQFIFQYYEEEERQRGNFPDRFSGHQFPNYSSELNVNALLLGDSALYLCASSRTGVGQQPQHFGDGTRLSIL.

The V gene is TRBV15, the J gene TRBJ1-2; maybe TRBD1 (5 bases). The CDR3 contains 13 residues. Trimming shortened V by 0 bases and J by 8 bases, and 10 bases separated the two germline ends. Germline values: CDR1 LNHNV, CDR2 YYDKDF (reference sequence). The CDR3 sequence: CATSRDYQGGYTF. The CDR3 DNA follows: TGTGCCACCAGCAGAGATTATCAGGGCGGCTACACCTTC.

The V gene is TRBV29-1, the J gene TRBJ2-7, with 8 bases aligning to TRBD1. Germline assignment: CDR1 SQVTM and CDR2 ANQGSEA. This CDR3 is built from 13 residues. The CDR3 spells CSYTLWTGQLQYF. Here the CDR3 DNA reads TGCAGTTATACTCTTTGGACAGGGCAACTGCAGTACTTC.

The chain joins TRBV4-3 to TRBJ1-1; D uncertain. CDR3 length: 15 residues. Germline V gene sequence: CDR1 LGHNA, CDR2 YSLEER. Trimming cost V 1 base and J 1 base, with 10 bases left between them. The CDR3 reads CASSQGENRNTEAFF. The DNA of the CDR3 is TGCGCCAGCAGCCAAGGGGAAAACAGGAACACTGAAGCTTTCTTT.

V usage is TRBV7-3 and J usage is TRBJ1-1; D is uncertain. CDR1 is SGHTA and CDR2 is FQGTGA in the germline V gene. The CDR3 is made up of 14 amino acids. V lost 2 bases, J lost 1 base, and 8 bases lay in between. The CDR3 DNA follows: TGTGCCAGCAGCTTACTGCGAGAGAACACTGAAGCTTTCTTT. This encodes CASSLLRENTEAFF.